Described below is a single T cell receptor beta chain sequence and its context. The data are from a study of blood T cell repertoires in COVID-19. Study summary: The samples span acute and convalescent COVID-19 from the United States, Italy and Spain.

Followed longitudinally, the Seattle patients had been enrolled during active infection. In the authors' workflow: Quantification of nucleated cells was approximated via reference gene primer amplification. This table comes from immunoSEQ multiplex PCR, and its TCRdb copy is limited to in-frame clones, with some not included. V and J calls and clone size are those listed in that table; D and trimming were worked out from the DNA. This repertoire shows around 60,000 clones, 72% found once; its top ten account for around 4.9%. Sequenced material: peripheral blood. The receptor was derived from a woman aged 65 to 85 with COVID-19, enrolled during active disease.

DNA of the CDR3: TGTGCCAGCAGCCAAGTCGGACAGGACGCTAATGAAAAACTGTTTTTT. This encodes CASSQVGQDANEKLFF. This chain joins TRBV3-1 (or the pseudogene TRBV3-2) and TRBJ1-4, with 7 bases identical to TRBD1. CDR3 length: 16 amino acids. Trimming took 1 base from V and 3 from J; bases not matched to a gene: 5. Germline V gives CDR1 LGHDT, CDR2 YNNKEL (reference sequence).